Below, 23 T cell receptor beta chains from the same sample are listed, as sequenced in a study of blood T cell repertoires in COVID-19. Clones were sequenced by immunoSEQ multiplex PCR, and TCRdb holds only the in-frame ones, with some missing. The sample includes approximately 89,000 clones, approximately 80% of them seen just once. The material sequenced was peripheral blood. These receptors were collected from a woman older than 75 with acute or convalescent COVID-19.

This clone was counted at least ten times. The chain employs TRBV11-2 and TRBJ2-6; D is unresolved. Germline assignment: CDR1 SGHAT and CDR2 FQNNGV. The CDR3 runs to 13 residues. Between the trimmed V and J ends, which lost 6 bases and 4 bases, there was a span of 7 bases. The CDR3 sequence: CASSLAGANVLTF. The CDR3 nucleotides are TGTGCCAGCAGTTTGGCCGGGGCCAACGTCCTGACTTTC.

CDR3 protein: CAWSVKRGLSNQPQHF. The CDR3 nucleotides read TGTGCCTGGAGTGTTAAAAGAGGGTTGAGCAATCAGCCCCAGCATTTT. The V call is TRBV30, the J call TRBJ1-5; D is uncertain. Germline V gene sequence: CDR1 GTSNPN, CDR2 SVGIG (reference sequence). This CDR3 is built from 16 residues. V was trimmed by 0 bases and J by 1 base, leaving 13 bases between them.

This sequence joins TRBV3-1 (or the pseudogene TRBV3-2) and TRBJ1-1; 9 nucleotides line up with TRBD1. Germline values: CDR1 LGHDT, CDR2 YNNKEL (reference sequence). The CDR3 length is 15 residues. V shed 2 bases, J shed 4 bases, and the junction held 5 bases outside the gene matches. This chain's CDR3 is CASSQPSTGGTEAFF. CDR3 DNA sequence: TGTGCCAGCAGCCAACCGTCGACAGGGGGCACTGAAGCTTTCTTT.

The chain is built from TRBV4-1 and TRBJ2-2; 7 nucleotides line up with TRBD2. Germline lookup yields CDR1 MGHRA and CDR2 YSYEKL. The ends lost 6 bases at V and 0 bases at J; junction bases unmatched: 4. The length of the CDR3 is 15 residues. The chain's CDR3 is CASRSSGANTGELFF. In DNA form, the CDR3 reads TGCGCCAGCAGGTCTAGCGGAGCGAACACCGGGGAGCTGTTTTTT.

The V and J genes are TRBV7-3 and TRBJ2-3; D is perhaps TRBD2 (5 bases). The CDR3 has 12 residues. Per germline, CDR1 SGHTA and CDR2 FQGTGA. V was shortened by 5 bases and J by 3 bases, with 6 bases between the two germline ends. This CDR3 is CASSPGTDTQYF. CDR3 bases: TGTGCCAGCAGCCCGGGGACAGATACGCAGTATTTT.

CDR3 DNA sequence: TGTGCCAGCAGCTTAGGGATACTAGCGGGGGAGGAGACCCAGTACTTC. It specifies CASSLGILAGEETQYF. V usage is TRBV7-8 and J usage is TRBJ2-5; 11 bases line up with TRBD2. CDR1 is SGHVS, CDR2 FQNEAQ, per germline. V was pared by 1 base and J by 5 bases, with 6 bases of the junction left unmatched. This CDR3 region has 16 residues.

The chain uses TRBV4-1 and TRBJ1-2, with D maybe TRBD1 (5 bases). Germline values: CDR1 MGHRA, CDR2 YSYEKL. V lost 1 base, J lost 2 bases, and 11 bases lay in between. The CDR3 extends over 15 amino acids. CDR3 coding DNA: TGCGCCAGCAGCCAAGGGGCCGCAGGGAACTATGGCTACACCTTC. Translated: CASSQGAAGNYGYTF.

The chain employs TRBV7-3 and TRBJ2-3; TRBD2 matches at 10 bases. This CDR3 is 16 amino acids long. The V segment lost 1 base and the J segment 1 base; nucleotides outside the gene matches: 2. Germline CDR1 is SGHTA and CDR2 is FQGTGA. The CDR3 coding sequence is TGTGCCAGCAGCTTAAGAGCGGGGGGGCGCACAGATACGCAGTATTTT. This codes for CASSLRAGGRTDTQYF.

The J gene is TRBJ2-7, the V gene TRBV12-3 or TRBV12-4, with D hard to call. CDR3 length: 13 residues. V lost 1 base and J 3 bases, leaving 7 bases between the germline ends. The CDR3 is CASSLGEYYEQYF. The CDR3 region has the DNA TGTGCCAGCAGTTTAGGAGAGTACTACGAGCAGTACTTC.

The rearrangement joins TRBV2 to TRBJ2-1, with 16 bases that match TRBD2. With 6 bases clipped from V and 12 bases from J, the junction kept 5 bases outside the gene matches. Germline CDR1 and CDR2: SNHLY and FYNNEI. This CDR3 comprises 14 residues. The CDR3 DNA sequence: TGTGCCAGCAGGGGGGGACTAGCGGGAGGGGCGCAGTTCTTC. It translates to CASRGGLAGGAQFF.

The V gene is TRBV19, the J gene TRBJ2-5; 7 bases align to TRBD1. V lost 5 bases and J lost 4; bases outside the gene matches: 4. This CDR3 contains 13 residues. Germline V CDR1 and CDR2: LNHDA, SQIVND (reference sequence). The CDR3 loop is CASSRTGSETQYF. The CDR3 DNA reads as TGTGCCAGTAGTCGGACAGGATCAGAGACCCAGTACTTC.

This sequence joins TRBV12-3 or TRBV12-4 and TRBJ1-2, with 8 bases lining up with TRBD1. This CDR3 comprises 12 residues. The V segment lost 7 bases and the J segment 10 bases; nucleotides outside the gene matches: 8. The CDR3, as DNA: TGTGCCAGCACCACAGGGGGGAAAGACTACACCTTC. The encoded protein is CASTTGGKDYTF.

J is TRBJ2-1 and V is TRBV5-8; possibly TRBD2 for D (5 bases). Germline loops: CDR1 SGHTS, CDR2 YDEGEE. This CDR3 comprises 12 residues. V lost 2 bases to trimming and J lost 12 bases, with 12 bases between them. The CDR3 sequence is CASSFRGFAQFF. The CDR3 bases are TGTGCCAGCAGCTTTAGAGGGTTTGCGCAGTTCTTC.

J is TRBJ1-3 and V is TRBV14; maybe TRBD1 (6 bases). The CDR3 contains 14 residues. V lost 4 bases to trimming and J lost 0 bases, with 7 bases between them. The V gene's germline CDR1 is SGHDN and CDR2 FVKESK. The CDR3 sequence is CASSRQVSGNTIYF. CDR3 coding DNA: TGTGCCAGCAGCCGACAGGTCTCTGGAAACACCATATATTTT. The full variable domain, in which reference TRBV14 and TRBJ1-3 provide the parts outside the CDR3, is EAGVTQFPSHSVIEKGQTVTLRCDPISGHDNLYWYRRVMGKEIKFLLHFVKESKQDESGMPNNRFLAERTGGTYSTLKVQPAELEDSGVYFCASSRQVSGNTIYFGEGSWLTVV.

The chain joins TRBV9 to TRBJ2-1; 7 bases match TRBD1. The CDR3 length is 14 residues. V was clipped by 3 bases and J by 1 base; unmatched bases: 1. Per germline, CDR1 SGDLS and CDR2 YYNGEE. The CDR3 DNA follows: TGTGCCAGCAGCGGACAGGGATCCTACAATGAGCAGTTCTTC. Its translation is CASSGQGSYNEQFF.

The DNA of the CDR3 is TGCAGCGCGAAAGGGGGTTCGAACACTGAAGCTTTCTTT. It codes for CSAKGGSNTEAFF. This chain links TRBV29-1 with TRBJ1-1, with D perhaps TRBD1 (6 bases). The CDR3 extends over 13 amino acids. Deletions cut 7 bases from V and 1 base from J, with 13 bases between. Germline CDR1 reads SQVTM; CDR2 reads ANQGSEA. The full variable domain, with the rest looked up from reference TRBV29-1 and TRBJ1-1, is SAVISQKPSRDICQRGTSLTIQCQVDSQVTMMFWYRQQPGQSLTLIATANQGSEATYESGFVIDKFPISRPNLTFSTLTVSNMSPEDSSIYLCSAKGGSNTEAFFGQGTRLTVV.

The chain combines TRBV5-1 with TRBJ1-4, with a possible D match to TRBD1 (5 bases). Per the germline V gene, CDR1 is SGHRS and CDR2 is YFSETQ. The CDR3 consists of 16 residues. V lost 0 bases, J lost 7 bases, and 16 bases lay in between. The CDR3 coding sequence is TGCGCCAGCAGCTTGGAAGGACATCAAGGTGGTGAAAAACTGTTTTTT. Translating gives CASSLEGHQGGEKLFF.

The rearrangement uses TRBV7-9 and TRBJ1-2; TRBD1 matches 8 bases. The germline gives CDR1 SEHNR, CDR2 FQNEAQ (reference sequence). The CDR3 length is 14 residues. V was clipped by 2 bases and J by 4 bases; unmatched bases: 3. CDR3 loop: CASSLTGTGYGYTF. The CDR3 DNA sequence: TGTGCCAGCAGCTTAACCGGGACAGGCTATGGCTACACCTTC.

The CDR3 loop is CAWSVPDSWEKLFF. CDR3 nucleotides: TGTGCCTGGAGTGTACCGGACAGCTGGGAAAAACTGTTTTTT. This rearrangement joins TRBV30 to TRBJ1-4, with a weak D call TRBD1 (6 bases). The CDR3 is 14 amino acids. Germline V CDR1 and CDR2: GTSNPN, SVGIG (reference sequence). Trimming removed 0 bases from V and 8 bases from J, with 13 bases in between.

The V call is TRBV7-2, the J call TRBJ2-1, with TRBD1 matching over 10 bases. Germline values: CDR1 SGHTA, CDR2 FQGNSA. The V segment lost 3 bases and the J segment 3 bases; nucleotides outside the gene matches: 5. The CDR3 sequence is 16 residues long. The CDR3 region is CASSLETGGFYNEQFF. The CDR3 nucleotides are TGTGCCAGCAGCTTGGAGACAGGGGGCTTCTACAATGAGCAGTTCTTC.

CDR3 in amino acids: CASSTHARKDGLLKTYEQYF. The CDR3 nucleotides read TGTGCCAGCAGCACACACGCGAGGAAGGATGGGTTGTTGAAGACCTACGAGCAGTACTTC. The V and J genes are TRBV14 and TRBJ2-7; no clear D gene. CDR3 length: 20 residues. The V gene lost 5 bases and the J gene lost 2 bases, with 31 bases spanning the gap. CDR1 is SGHDN and CDR2 is FVKESK in the germline V gene.

A word on this clone: Other DNA sequences in this specimen translate into the identical CDR3. V usage is TRBV13 and J usage is TRBJ2-7, with D tentatively TRBD2 (6 bases). This CDR3 is 14 amino acids long. Germline CDR1 and CDR2: PRHDT and FYEKMQ (reference sequence). V was trimmed by 5 bases and J by 0 bases, leaving 11 bases between them. The CDR3 loop reads CASSLPGGSYEQYF. The CDR3 DNA is TGTGCCAGCAGCCTCCCCGGGGGCTCCTACGAGCAGTACTTC.

CDR3 sequence (DNA): TGTGCCAGCAGTGATTCCGCGGGACGGCATAGCAATCAGCCCCAGCATTTT. As protein: CASSDSAGRHSNQPQHF. The rearrangement uses TRBV25-1 and TRBJ1-5; D perhaps matches TRBD1 (5 bases). The V end lost 3 bases, the J end lost 0 bases, and 15 bases lay between the germline ends. The CDR3 consists of 17 residues. The germline V gene encodes CDR1 MGHDK and CDR2 SYGVNS.